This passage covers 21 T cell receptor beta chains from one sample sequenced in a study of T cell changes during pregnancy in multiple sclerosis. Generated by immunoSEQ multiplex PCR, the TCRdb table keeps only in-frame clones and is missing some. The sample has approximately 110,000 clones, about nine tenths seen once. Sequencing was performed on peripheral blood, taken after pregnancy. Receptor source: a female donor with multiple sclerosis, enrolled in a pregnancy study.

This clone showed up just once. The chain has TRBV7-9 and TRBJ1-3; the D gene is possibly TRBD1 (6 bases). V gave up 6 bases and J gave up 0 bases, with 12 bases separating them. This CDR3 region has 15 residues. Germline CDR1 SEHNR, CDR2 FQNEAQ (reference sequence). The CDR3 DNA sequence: TGTGCCAGCAGAAGGGACACCAGCTCTGGAAACACCATATATTTT. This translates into CASRRDTSSGNTIYF. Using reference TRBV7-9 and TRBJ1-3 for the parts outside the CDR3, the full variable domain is DTGVSQNPRHKITKRGQNVTFRCDPISEHNRLYWYRQTLGQGPEFLTYFQNEAQLEKSRLLSDRFSAERPKGSFSTLEIQRTEQGDSAMYLCASRRDTSSGNTIYFGEGSWLTVV.

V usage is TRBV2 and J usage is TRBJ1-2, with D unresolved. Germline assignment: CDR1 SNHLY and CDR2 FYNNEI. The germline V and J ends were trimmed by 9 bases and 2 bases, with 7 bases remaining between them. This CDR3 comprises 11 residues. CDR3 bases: TGTGCCAGTGGGGAGAACTATGGCTACACCTTC. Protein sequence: CASGENYGYTF.

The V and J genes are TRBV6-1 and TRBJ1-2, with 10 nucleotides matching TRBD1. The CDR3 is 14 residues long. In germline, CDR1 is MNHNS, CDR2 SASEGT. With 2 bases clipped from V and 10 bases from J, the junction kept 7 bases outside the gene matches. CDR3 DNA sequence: TGTGCCAGCAGTGAAACCGGGACAGGGGATGTCTACACCTTC. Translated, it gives CASSETGTGDVYTF.

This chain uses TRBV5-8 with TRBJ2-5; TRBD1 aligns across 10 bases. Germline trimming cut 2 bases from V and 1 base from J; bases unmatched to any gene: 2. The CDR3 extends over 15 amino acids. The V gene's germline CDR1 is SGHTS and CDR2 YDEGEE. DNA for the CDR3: TGTGCCAGCAGCTTTTGGGACAGGGGCCAAGAGACCCAGTACTTC. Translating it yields CASSFWDRGQETQYF. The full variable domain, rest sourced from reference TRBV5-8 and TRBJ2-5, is EAGVTQSPTHLIKTRGQQATLRCSPISGHTSVYWYQQALGLGLQFLLWYDEGEERNRGNFPPRFSGRQFPNYSSELNVNALELEDSALYLCASSFWDRGQETQYFGPGTRLLVL.

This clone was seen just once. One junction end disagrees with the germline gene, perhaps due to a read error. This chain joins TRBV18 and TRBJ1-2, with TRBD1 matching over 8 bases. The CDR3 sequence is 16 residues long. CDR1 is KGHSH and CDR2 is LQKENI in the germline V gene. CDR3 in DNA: TGTGCCAGCTCACCAGTGACCTTTCTAGGACAGGGTGCATCGGTCTTC. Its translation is CASSPVTFLGQGASVF.

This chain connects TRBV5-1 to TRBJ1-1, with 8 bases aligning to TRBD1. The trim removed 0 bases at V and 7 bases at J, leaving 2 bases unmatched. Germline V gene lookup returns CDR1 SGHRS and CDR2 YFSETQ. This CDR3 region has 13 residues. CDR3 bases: TGCGCCAGCAGCTTGGGGGACAGGCATGAAGCTTTCTTT. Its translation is CASSLGDRHEAFF.

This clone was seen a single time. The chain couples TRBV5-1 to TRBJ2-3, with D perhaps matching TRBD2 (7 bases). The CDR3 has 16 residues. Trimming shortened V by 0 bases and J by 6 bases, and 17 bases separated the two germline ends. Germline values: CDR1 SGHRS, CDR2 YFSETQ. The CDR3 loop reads CASSLALGGPPDTQYF. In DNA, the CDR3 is TGCGCCAGCAGCTTGGCCCTCGGGGGGCCCCCGGATACGCAGTATTTT.

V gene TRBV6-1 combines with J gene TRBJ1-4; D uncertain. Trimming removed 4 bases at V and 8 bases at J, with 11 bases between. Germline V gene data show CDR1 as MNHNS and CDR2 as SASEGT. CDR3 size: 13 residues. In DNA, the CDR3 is TGTGCCAGCAGTGCGCGGCCTATGGAAAAACTGTTTTTT. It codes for CASSARPMEKLFF.

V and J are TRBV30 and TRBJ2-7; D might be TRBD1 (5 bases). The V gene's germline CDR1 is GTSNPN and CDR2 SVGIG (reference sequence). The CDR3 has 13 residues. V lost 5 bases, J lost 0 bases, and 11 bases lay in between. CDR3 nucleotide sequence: TGTGCCTGGCTCGACAGTTCCTCCTACGAGCAGTACTTC. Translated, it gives CAWLDSSSYEQYF.

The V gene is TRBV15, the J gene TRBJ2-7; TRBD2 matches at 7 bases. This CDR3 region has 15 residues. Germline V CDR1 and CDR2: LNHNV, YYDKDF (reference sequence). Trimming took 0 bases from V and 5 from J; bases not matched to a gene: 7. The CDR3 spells CATSRDPAGSNEQYF. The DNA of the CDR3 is TGTGCCACCAGCAGAGACCCAGCGGGATCGAACGAGCAGTACTTC.

The CDR3 nucleotides read TGCGCCAGCAGCTTAGCGGGGGCGACCAATGAGCAGTTCTTC. Translating gives CASSLAGATNEQFF. The chain recombines TRBV5-1 with TRBJ2-1, with 8 bases identical to TRBD2. The V gene's germline CDR1 is SGHRS and CDR2 YFSETQ. Trimming took 2 bases from V and 6 from J; bases not matched to a gene: 4. The CDR3 sequence is 14 residues long.

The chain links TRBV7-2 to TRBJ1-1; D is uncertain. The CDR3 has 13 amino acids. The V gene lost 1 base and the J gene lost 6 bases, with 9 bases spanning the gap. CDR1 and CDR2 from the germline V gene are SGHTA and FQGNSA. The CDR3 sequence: CASSLERYSEAFF. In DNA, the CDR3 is TGTGCCAGCAGCTTAGAACGATACTCTGAAGCTTTCTTT. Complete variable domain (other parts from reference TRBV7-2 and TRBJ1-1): GAGVSQSPSNKVTEKGKDVELRCDPISGHTALYWYRQSLGQGLEFLIYFQGNSAPDKSGLPSDRFSAERTGGSVSTLTIQRTQQEDSAVYLCASSLERYSEAFFGQGTRLTVV.

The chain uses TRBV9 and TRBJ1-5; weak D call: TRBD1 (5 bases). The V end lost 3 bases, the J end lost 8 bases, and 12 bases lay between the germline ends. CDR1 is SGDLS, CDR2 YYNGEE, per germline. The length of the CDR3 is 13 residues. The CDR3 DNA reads TGTGCCAGCAGCGCAGGGAGGTCGGAGCCCCAGCATTTT. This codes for CASSAGRSEPQHF.

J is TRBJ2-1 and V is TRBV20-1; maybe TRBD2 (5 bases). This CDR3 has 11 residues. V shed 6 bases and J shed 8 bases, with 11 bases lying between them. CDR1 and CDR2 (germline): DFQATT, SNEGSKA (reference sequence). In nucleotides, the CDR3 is TGCAGTGCCGTTACTAGTTATGAGCAGTTCTTC. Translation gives CSAVTSYEQFF.

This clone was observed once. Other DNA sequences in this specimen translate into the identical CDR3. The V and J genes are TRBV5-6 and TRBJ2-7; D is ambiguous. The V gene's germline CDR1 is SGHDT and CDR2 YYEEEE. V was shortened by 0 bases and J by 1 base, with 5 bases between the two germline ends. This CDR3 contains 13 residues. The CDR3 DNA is TGTGCCAGCAGCTTGGACAGATCCTACGAGCAGTACTTC. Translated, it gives CASSLDRSYEQYF.

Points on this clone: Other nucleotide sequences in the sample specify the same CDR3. CDR3 sequence (DNA): TGTGCCAGCAGCGTCGGGGACAGGGAAAATCAGCCCCAGCATTTT. Protein product: CASSVGDRENQPQHF. The chain uses TRBV9 and TRBJ1-5, with TRBD1 identical over 9 bases. The trim removed 2 bases at V and 4 bases at J, leaving 4 bases unmatched. This CDR3 is 15 amino acids long. Germline lookup yields CDR1 SGDLS and CDR2 YYNGEE.

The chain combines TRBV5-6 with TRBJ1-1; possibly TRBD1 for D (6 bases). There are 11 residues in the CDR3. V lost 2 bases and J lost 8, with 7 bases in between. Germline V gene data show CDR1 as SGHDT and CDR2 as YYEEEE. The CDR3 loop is CASSLGQEAFF. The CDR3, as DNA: TGTGCCAGCAGCTTAGGACAGGAAGCTTTCTTT.

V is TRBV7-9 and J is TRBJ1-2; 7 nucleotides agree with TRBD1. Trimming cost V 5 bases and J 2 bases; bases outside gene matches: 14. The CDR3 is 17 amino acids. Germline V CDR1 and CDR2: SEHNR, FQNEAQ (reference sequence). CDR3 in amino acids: CASSVSPGTALNYGYTF. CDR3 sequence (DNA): TGTGCCAGCAGCGTATCCCCCGGGACAGCACTAAACTATGGCTACACCTTC. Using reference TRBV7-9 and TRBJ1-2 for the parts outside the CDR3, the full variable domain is DTGVSQNPRHKITKRGQNVTFRCDPISEHNRLYWYRQTLGQGPEFLTYFQNEAQLEKSRLLSDRFSAERPKGSFSTLEIQRTEQGDSAMYLCASSVSPGTALNYGYTFGSGTRLTVV.

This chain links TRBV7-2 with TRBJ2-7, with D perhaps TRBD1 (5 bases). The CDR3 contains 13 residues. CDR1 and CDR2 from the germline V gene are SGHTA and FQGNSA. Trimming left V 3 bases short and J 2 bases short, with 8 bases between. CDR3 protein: CASSLTAPYEQYF. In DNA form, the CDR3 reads TGTGCCAGCAGCTTGACAGCCCCCTACGAGCAGTACTTC.

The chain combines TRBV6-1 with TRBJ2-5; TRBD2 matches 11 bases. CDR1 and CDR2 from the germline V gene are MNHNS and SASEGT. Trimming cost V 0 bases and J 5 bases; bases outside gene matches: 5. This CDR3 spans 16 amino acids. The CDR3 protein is CASSEATSGVGETQYF. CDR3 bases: TGTGCCAGCAGTGAAGCGACTAGCGGGGTAGGGGAGACCCAGTACTTC.

CDR3 region: CASSLMGGSSSYNEQFF. The CDR3 nucleotides are TGCGCCAGCAGCTTGATGGGGGGATCTAGCTCCTACAATGAGCAGTTCTTC. The V gene is TRBV5-1, the J gene TRBJ2-1; the D gene is possibly TRBD2 (6 bases). V lost 1 base and J 0 bases, leaving 14 bases between the germline ends. CDR3 size: 17 residues. Germline CDR1 is SGHRS and CDR2 is YFSETQ.